This TCR beta chain stems from a study of cytomegalovirus exposure and HLA in healthy donors. The PCR contained 60 Vbeta and 13 Jbeta primers. Assay: immunoSEQ multiplex PCR; the TCRdb copy retains only in-frame clones and omits some. The data hold roughly 100,000 clones, with approximately 85% observed a single time. Study results and limitations: The productive fraction for most TCR beta V segments was about 87% or about 30% in an earlier analysis.

Germline V gene data show CDR1 as SGHTA and CDR2 as FQGTGA. V lost 2 bases, J lost 3 bases, and 5 bases lay in between. This CDR3 comprises 12 residues. This clone came up a few times. Its antigen is not known. The origin of this receptor is a man younger than 45 in good health and CMV-seronegative. The rearrangement joins TRBV7-3 to TRBJ2-7, with unresolved D. Sample: PBMCs. The CDR3 region is CASSLLVYEQYF. The CDR3 region has the DNA TGTGCCAGCAGCTTACTCGTCTACGAGCAGTACTTC.